The following is a T cell receptor beta chain sequence with its context. The data are from a study of control samples from healthy donors and cancer patients. Assay: immunoSEQ multiplex PCR; the TCRdb copy retains only in-frame clones and omits some. Counted here are about 220,000 clones, roughly 94% occurring once; the ten biggest clones make up 1.5%. The V gene end was trimmed by 6 bases and the J gene end by 5 bases; junction bases not matched to a gene: 7. The V gene's germline CDR1 is MNHEY and CDR2 SVGEGT. CDR3 size: 15 residues. This receptor was taken from a man in his fifties in good health. Material: blood. The V call is TRBV6-2 or TRBV6-3, the J call TRBJ1-1; 12 positions agree with TRBD1. The DNA for the CDR3 is TGTGCCAGCAGCCGGGACAGGGGGCTTGGGACTGAAGCTTTCTTT. As protein: CASSRDRGLGTEAFF.